Listed below are T cell receptor beta chains from one sample, sequenced in a study of glioma-infiltrating T cells after dendritic cell vaccination. Only in-frame clones appear in the TCRdb table, and some are missing; sequencing was by immunoSEQ multiplex PCR. The table includes tens of thousands of clones, over 75% detected once. Material: blood, obtained after dendritic cell vaccination. The receptors shown here come from a human donor with glioblastoma. The conserved cysteine and the conserved F or W are not part of the CDR3 here. Each record gives: V gene, CDR3 protein.

v_call: TRBV5-1; cdr3_aa: ASSIGTGGQPQH
v_call: TRBV9; cdr3_aa: ASSTGTSGSNQY
v_call: TRBV6-1; cdr3_aa: ASLGAFSTDTQY
v_call: TRBV28; cdr3_aa: ATLTRDRGYNQPQH
v_call: TRBV27; cdr3_aa: ASSFSRVTGGYT
v_call: TRBV20-1; cdr3_aa: SARSPT
v_call: TRBV5-5; cdr3_aa: ASSFGTVGGYT
v_call: TRBV6-6; cdr3_aa: ASYTPDSSNYGYT
v_call: TRBV4-2; cdr3_aa: ASSPGTVNTGELF
v_call: TRBV4-2; cdr3_aa: ASSQSQGGYGYT
v_call: TRBV19; cdr3_aa: ASALWVGNQPQH
v_call: TRBV10-3; cdr3_aa: AISDYGLAGTNEQF
v_call: TRBV2; cdr3_aa: ASSVIGVNYGYT
v_call: TRBV6-6; cdr3_aa: ASSYSTRTEAF
v_call: TRBV18; cdr3_aa: ASSSVTGPDTQY
v_call: TRBV30; cdr3_aa: AWSVYPVESGYT
v_call: TRBV29-1; cdr3_aa: SAERQDRYEQY
v_call: TRBV29-1; cdr3_aa: SVEVTGGRPYEQY
v_call: TRBV27; cdr3_aa: ASREQSYSNQPQH
v_call: TRBV5-1; cdr3_aa: ASSTELSYEQY
v_call: TRBV9; cdr3_aa: ASSLQTSPGTEAF
v_call: TRBV9; cdr3_aa: ASTKGHGERDEQF
v_call: TRBV6-5; cdr3_aa: ASRPTGGSYNEQF
v_call: TRBV7-2; cdr3_aa: ASSLAGDPNQPQH
v_call: TRBV10-3; cdr3_aa: AISEPPGGTGTDEQF
v_call: TRBV6-6; cdr3_aa: ASSYPPRGTYEQY
v_call: TRBV5-4; cdr3_aa: ASSPKVGRAEAF
v_call: TRBV6-5; cdr3_aa: ASSYVSGRIDIQY
v_call: TRBV25-1; cdr3_aa: ASRDYTYEQY
v_call: TRBV10-3; cdr3_aa: ATAPGQNLKETQY
v_call: TRBV9; cdr3_aa: ASSRQAKETQY
v_call: TRBV15; cdr3_aa: ATSRETGGYEQY
v_call: TRBV6-6; cdr3_aa: ASSYSAGPAEQY
v_call: TRBV6-6; cdr3_aa: ASGFGDEQF
v_call: TRBV19; cdr3_aa: ASSRASGTPNEQF
v_call: TRBV7-8; cdr3_aa: ASSSMQAGIGELF
v_call: TRBV5-4; cdr3_aa: ASSPTREGYEQY
v_call: TRBV23-1; cdr3_aa: ASSPRPAGLNTEAF
v_call: TRBV27; cdr3_aa: ASSLLGEPQH
v_call: TRBV4-1; cdr3_aa: ASSQVFLGGPKANYGYT
v_call: TRBV10-3; cdr3_aa: AISGGETQY